This T cell receptor beta chain was found in a study of T cell responses to AZD1222 COVID-19 vaccine. Background on the study: Analyses pooled second doses at about 4 or about 12 weeks.

The protocol was immunoSEQ multiplex PCR, while the TCRdb copy is restricted to in-frame clones and leaves out a portion. Of over 110,000 clones listed, about 92% are singletons. CDR1 is LNHDA and CDR2 is SQIVND in the germline V gene (reference sequence). Trimming took off 0 bases at V and 6 bases at J, with 12 bases between the two ends. The CDR3 runs to 15 residues. The receptor's source is an adult in good health. The rearrangement joins TRBV19 to TRBJ1-5, with D possibly TRBD1 on 5 matching bases. Sequencing was performed on peripheral blood, taken on day 0 of AZD1222 vaccination. The CDR3 DNA sequence: TGTGCCAGTAGTATAGAGGGGGGGGATACTCAGCCCCAGCATTTT. It translates to CASSIEGGDTQPQHF.